This T cell receptor (beta chain) was recorded in a study of neurological immune-mediated disorders. Unsorted libraries used 2 million PBMCs kept at -80 degrees C. This clonotype appeared many times. Its specificity is not known. Points from the study as a whole: TCR-beta repertoires seemed private in all groups, with no expanded CDR3 amino acid sequences shared. On phylogenetic grouping, the repertoires of 18 of 34 multiple sclerosis patients fell within one related-CDR3 cluster, constituting a possible signature.

The V gene's germline CDR1 is SGHAT and CDR2 FQNNGV. The CDR3 totals 12 residues. The V end lost 5 bases, the J end lost 8 bases, and 10 bases lay between the germline ends. As for the cDNA, it was generated by 5'RACE with 10-nucleotide random UMIs. Each CDR3 protein is one row after TCRdb ran MiXCR on the 5' RACE reads. The data show approximately 70,000 distinct CDR3 sequences, roughly 4.4% seen once. Specimen: PBMCs. The clonotype comes from a woman in her seventies with multiple sclerosis. This sequence joins TRBV11-2 and TRBJ2-1, with unresolved D. The CDR3 DNA follows: TGTGCCAGCAGCCTGACGAAACATGAGCAGTTCTTC. The encoded protein is CASSLTKHEQFF.